Included here is one T cell receptor (beta chain) sequence, with context. What it binds is not known. The sample comes from a study of T cell responses to AZD1222 COVID-19 vaccine. Notes on the study in general: Among those given AZD1222, only 6 or 7 were seropositive at baseline.

Second doses were pooled across both intervals (about 4 or about 12 weeks). The repertoire was sequenced with immunoSEQ multiplex PCR; TCRdb's copy has only in-frame clones and lacks some. The sample gives over 100,000 clones, 87% of which show up once; 2.6% is in the top ten. CDR3 length equals 15 residues. Germline V gene sequence: CDR1 MNHNY, CDR2 SVGAGI (reference sequence). The V end lost 8 bases, the J end lost 2 bases, and 18 bases lay between the germline ends. The clonotype comes from an adult who received the AZD1222 COVID-19 vaccine. J is TRBJ1-2 and V is TRBV6-6; possibly TRBD1 for D (6 bases). Here the sequenced sample was peripheral blood, taken 28 days after the second AZD1222 dose. The DNA for the CDR3 is TGTGCCAGCCGGGAGGGGGGGGCCATAAACTATGGCTACACCTTC. Encoded protein: CASREGGAINYGYTF.